This T cell receptor beta chain was recovered during a study of identical twins. Notes on this clonotype: Its antigen remains unidentified.

General study results and limits: Potential partial confounding of zero-insertion analyses by invariant MAIT and iNKT cells was noted. With beta out-of-frame sequences, excess sharing by twins was weaker.

Healthy Caucasians, and only they, were the donors. CDR3 length equals 14 residues. The V segment lost 3 bases and the J segment 4 bases; nucleotides outside the gene matches: 2. TCRdb used MiXCR to reprocess the 5' RACE reads, holding one entry per CDR3 protein. The table records a few hundred thousand distinct CDR3 sequences, around a sixth of them present only once. The clonotype comes from a man aged 45-65 years in good health. Sequenced: naive T cells sorted from blood. The V gene is TRBV12-3 or TRBV12-4, the J gene TRBJ2-1; 8 bases match TRBD2. For the CDR3, the DNA is TGTGCCAGCAGTTTTAGCGGGACGTACAATGAGCAGTTCTTC. It specifies CASSFSGTYNEQFF.